The 20 T cell receptor beta chains in this list originate from one sample, sequenced in a study of long-term antiretroviral therapy in people with HIV. Samples were assayed with immunoSEQ v3.0 at survey level. The assay was immunoSEQ multiplex PCR, and TCRdb's table has in-frame clones only and misses some. Of around 19,000 clones detected, about 90% appear once; the ten largest clones hold 3.3%. Sequences were derived from unsorted PBMCs, sampled 2.6 years after starting antiretroviral therapy. Receptors originate from a woman aged 50 to 60 with HIV.

This clone was seen just once. V usage is TRBV6-5 and J usage is TRBJ2-3, with D perhaps TRBD1 or TRBD2 (6 bases each). The germline V and J ends were trimmed by 8 bases and 2 bases, with 17 bases remaining between them. The CDR3 extends over 15 amino acids. The germline V gene encodes CDR1 MNHEY and CDR2 SVGAGI. In DNA, the CDR3 is TGTGCCAGCTCGAGAAGGGGGGTCGACACAGATACGCAGTATTTT. Translated, it gives CASSRRGVDTDTQYF.

CDR3 amino acids: CARSWCWDCNEQFF. CDR3 nucleotides: TGTGCCAGAAGCTGGTGCTGGGACTGCAATGAGCAGTTCTTC. The V gene is TRBV5-3, the J gene TRBJ2-1; D might be TRBD2 (6 bases). TRBV5-3 is an ORF for which the function is uncertain. This CDR3 comprises 14 residues. V lost 3 bases and J lost 6, with 13 bases in between.

The rearrangement links TRBV10-3 to TRBJ2-5; 8 positions match TRBD2. Germline assignment: CDR1 ENHRY and CDR2 SYGVKD. CDR3 length: 15 residues. J lost 4 bases, V lost 0 bases, and 4 bases had no gene match. CDR3 sequence (DNA): TGTGCCATCAGTGAGTCCGCCGGGGGGGCAGAGACCCAGTACTTC. Protein sequence: CAISESAGGAETQYF.

The chain carries TRBV27 and TRBJ2-6; 8 nucleotides align to TRBD1. Trimming cost V 2 bases and J 0 bases; bases outside gene matches: 6. CDR3 length equals 18 residues. Germline CDR1 and CDR2: MNHEY and SMNVEV (reference sequence). CDR3 sequence reads: CASSLPTGAYSGANVLTF. As DNA, the CDR3 is TGTGCCAGCAGTTTACCGACAGGGGCCTACTCTGGGGCCAACGTCCTGACTTTC.

J is TRBJ1-1 and V is TRBV27; D gene unclear. Trimming left V 6 bases short and J 6 bases short, with 14 bases between. The CDR3 loop spans 13 amino acids. CDR1 is MNHEY, CDR2 SMNVEV, per germline (reference sequence). DNA for the CDR3: TGTGCCAGCAGATGGGCAGGCCTAGCTGAAGCTTTCTTT. Translated, it gives CASRWAGLAEAFF.

In this sample, this clone turned up a few times. The genes are TRBV19 and TRBJ2-1; D call uncertain. Looked up from germline, CDR1 is LNHDA and CDR2 is SQIVND (reference sequence). This CDR3 has 15 residues. Trimming left V 3 bases short and J 5 bases short, with 14 bases between. CDR3: CASSIFHVLNNEQFF. The CDR3 region has the DNA TGTGCCAGTAGTATTTTTCACGTTTTGAACAATGAGCAGTTCTTC.

The chain is built from TRBV4-3 and TRBJ2-1, with 10 bases aligning to TRBD2. This CDR3 comprises 16 residues. Germline V gives CDR1 LGHNA, CDR2 YSLEER. Germline trimming cut 1 base from V and 5 bases from J; bases unmatched to any gene: 5. In nucleotides, the CDR3 is TGCGCCAGCAGCCAAGGGACTAGCGGTAATGACAATGAGCAGTTCTTC. This codes for CASSQGTSGNDNEQFF.

The chain carries TRBV27 and TRBJ1-1, with D uncertain. The V end lost 0 bases, the J end lost 7 bases, and 9 bases lay between the germline ends. The germline V gene encodes CDR1 MNHEY and CDR2 SMNVEV (reference sequence). This CDR3 comprises 13 residues. CDR3 sequence: CASSLSGRFEAFF. CDR3 bases: TGTGCCAGCAGTTTATCGGGTCGGTTTGAAGCTTTCTTT.

The chain links TRBV9 to TRBJ2-3; TRBD2 aligns across 10 bases. The CDR3 covers 16 residues. Trimming at V came to 3 bases and at J to 2 bases, leaving 6 bases not matched to a gene. The germline V gene has CDR1 SGDLS and CDR2 YYNGEE. The DNA for the CDR3 is TGTGCCAGCAGCGAGTCTAGCGGGAGCTACACAGATACGCAGTATTTT. It yields the protein CASSESSGSYTDTQYF. Complete variable domain (other parts from reference TRBV9 and TRBJ2-3): DSGVTQTPKHLITATGQRVTLRCSPRSGDLSVYWYQQSLDQGLQFLIQYYNGEERAKGNILERFSAQQFPDLHSELNLSSLELGDSALYFCASSESSGSYTDTQYFGPGTRLTVL.

The chain joins TRBV28 to TRBJ1-5, with TRBD1 matching 7 bases. Losses at the gene ends were 9 bases for V and 4 bases for J; bases not matched to a gene: 12. The CDR3 is 15 residues long. Germline V gene lookup returns CDR1 MDHEN and CDR2 SYDVKM. The CDR3 here is CASIGTARQNQPQHF. The CDR3 coding sequence is TGTGCCAGTATCGGGACAGCACGACAAAATCAGCCCCAGCATTTT.

The chain employs TRBV18 and TRBJ2-5; D gene unclear. Trimming removed 4 bases from V and 1 base from J, with 7 bases in between. Germline assignment: CDR1 KGHSH and CDR2 LQKENI. This CDR3 has 13 residues. The CDR3 protein is CASSRDPQETQYF. The CDR3 nucleotides read TGTGCCAGCTCACGGGATCCCCAAGAGACCCAGTACTTC. The full variable domain, with the rest looked up from reference TRBV18 and TRBJ2-5, is NAGVMQNPRHLVRRRGQEARLRCSPMKGHSHVYWYRQLPEEGLKFMVYLQKENIIDESGMPKERFSAEFPKEGPSILRIQQVVRGDSAAYFCASSRDPQETQYFGPGTRLLVL.

The rearrangement joins TRBV14 to TRBJ1-4, with 7 bases identical to TRBD1. V lost 4 bases, J lost 3 bases, and 5 bases stayed unmatched. CDR3 size: 15 residues. CDR1 is SGHDN, CDR2 FVKESK, per germline. CDR3 sequence: CASSPWTGANEKLFF. In nucleotides, the CDR3 is TGTGCCAGCAGCCCCTGGACAGGAGCTAATGAAAAACTGTTTTTT.

V is TRBV23-1 and J is TRBJ2-2; the D is unclear. TRBV23-1 is filed as an ORF, its function uncertain. The CDR3 has 9 amino acids. V lost 7 bases, J lost 6 bases, and 0 bases lay in between. The CDR3 DNA reads TGCGCCAGCACCGGGGAGCTGTTTTTT. Its protein product is CASTGELFF.

The rearrangement joins TRBV18 to TRBJ1-4; the D gene is possibly TRBD1 (6 bases). The V gene lost 6 bases and the J gene lost 7 bases, with 15 bases spanning the gap. CDR3 size: 14 residues. CDR1 and CDR2 (germline): KGHSH, LQKENI. CDR3 protein: CASSPGTTGEKLFF. The CDR3 DNA is TGTGCCAGCTCCCCTGGGACAACTGGTGAAAAACTGTTTTTT.

The CDR3, as DNA: TGTGCCACTAGGGGGGCTCTCCCTAACTATGGCTACACCTTC. Residues: CATRGALPNYGYTF. V and J are TRBV6-1 and TRBJ1-2; perhaps TRBD1 as D (6 bases). V was pared by 10 bases and J by 0 bases, with 15 bases between. The CDR3 is 14 residues long. Germline V gene lookup returns CDR1 MNHNS and CDR2 SASEGT.

This clone was detected a few times. The chain carries TRBV19 and TRBJ1-5; D call uncertain. This CDR3 is built from 14 residues. In germline, CDR1 is LNHDA, CDR2 SQIVND (reference sequence). Deletions cut 2 bases from V and 4 bases from J, with 9 bases between. The chain's CDR3 is CASSISYQNQPQHF. The CDR3 coding sequence is TGTGCCAGTAGTATATCTTACCAGAATCAGCCCCAGCATTTT.

V gene TRBV4-3 combines with J gene TRBJ2-2; 7 bases map to TRBD1. The junction had 15 bases not matched to a gene; V was cut back by 2 bases and J by 6 bases. Germline assignment: CDR1 LGHNA and CDR2 YSLEER. The CDR3 spans 18 residues. The CDR3 DNA reads as TGCGCCAGCAGCCAACCGACCGGGACAGCCTATTCCCCCGGGGAGCTGTTTTTT. Translated: CASSQPTGTAYSPGELFF.

The table lists this clone with a few counts. The V gene is TRBV14, the J gene TRBJ2-1; D might be TRBD2 (6 bases). The CDR3 runs 15 residues. CDR1 and CDR2 from the germline V gene are SGHDN and FVKESK. V dropped 2 bases and J dropped 0 bases, with 8 bases sitting between them. The CDR3 DNA is TGTGCCAGCAGCCAATTCGGGAGCTCCTACAATGAGCAGTTCTTC. Its translation: CASSQFGSSYNEQFF.

The CDR3: CASSVGTPPSETQYF. As DNA, the CDR3 is TGTGCCAGCAGCGTAGGAACCCCTCCCTCGGAGACCCAGTACTTC. The chain couples TRBV9 to TRBJ2-5; no reliable D call. V was cut by 0 bases and J by 5 bases, with 14 bases left in between. Germline lookup yields CDR1 SGDLS and CDR2 YYNGEE. This CDR3 spans 15 amino acids.

This chain uses TRBV7-2 with TRBJ1-4; D gene unclear. Germline loops: CDR1 SGHTA, CDR2 FQGNSA. With 1 base removed from V and 0 bases from J, the gap between germline ends came to 12 bases. The CDR3 has 17 amino acids. CDR3 DNA sequence: TGTGCCAGCAGCTTAGGGAGGGTTAGGGCAACTAATGAAAAACTGTTTTTT. Translated, it gives CASSLGRVRATNEKLFF.